These 27 T cell receptor beta chains originate from one sample sequenced in a study of regulatory T cells in long-lasting Graves disease. Both iRepertoire HTBI primers and Arm-PCR of CDR3 regions were used to build the TCR beta libraries. MiXCR, run by TCRdb on the multiplex PCR reads, gives a single entry per CDR3 protein. The profile shows 350,000 to 450,000 distinct CDR3 sequences, roughly 15% of them singletons. Time point reported: newly diagnosed GD, antithyroid drugs for less than 3 months. The TCR library was made from RNA that had been extracted from PBMCs in TRIzol. The same sample was also used in a study of T cells in Graves' hyperthyroidism and ophthalmopathy.

Material: peripheral blood mononuclear cells (PBMCs), obtained at new diagnosis, from a patient treated with antithyroid drugs. These receptors all come from a woman in her forties with Graves disease.

The chain links TRBV29-1 to TRBJ1-2, with TRBD1 matching over 9 bases. This CDR3 contains 13 residues. CDR1 is SQVTM, CDR2 ANQGSEA, per germline. The J segment lost 4 bases and the V segment lost 0 bases, leaving 0 bases of the junction unmatched. CDR3 residues: CSVEEDRGYGYTF. DNA for the CDR3: TGCAGCGTTGAAGAGGACAGGGGCTATGGCTACACCTTC. The full variable domain, with the rest looked up from reference TRBV29-1 and TRBJ1-2, is SAVISQKPSRDICQRGTSLTIQCQVDSQVTMMFWYRQQPGQSLTLIATANQGSEATYESGFVIDKFPISRPNLTFSTLTVSNMSPEDSSIYLCSVEEDRGYGYTFGSGTRLTVV.

The rearrangement links TRBV6-1 to TRBJ1-2, with a possible D match to TRBD1 (5 bases). Germline CDR1 reads MNHNS; CDR2 reads SASEGT. CDR3 size: 12 residues. V lost 4 bases and J 10 bases, leaving 13 bases between the germline ends. CDR3 in DNA: TGTGCCAGCAGTGCCACAGGAAATTCCTACACCTTC. Translating gives CASSATGNSYTF.

This clonotype was observed a few times. The CDR3 ends on some other residue instead of the conserved phenylalanine or tryptophan, so this is likely a read error. It is unclear where the CDR3 begins or ends on the DNA, so no DNA is shown, and the CDR3 is as TCRdb lists it. The chain is built from TRBV6-2 or TRBV6-3 and TRBJ2-6. Inclusive of both ends, the CDR3 amounts to 8 amino acids. Germline V gene sequence: CDR1 MNHEY, CDR2 SVGEGT. CDR3 region: CASRETPT.

In its sample, this clonotype was seen many times. The chain employs TRBV18 and TRBJ1-1; the D gene is possibly TRBD1 (5 bases). Trimming took 2 bases from V and 5 from J, leaving 12 bases between them. The CDR3 loop spans 14 amino acids. Germline V gene lookup returns CDR1 KGHSH and CDR2 LQKENI. CDR3 amino acids: CASSPITEGTEAFF. CDR3 nucleotides: TGTGCCAGCTCACCAATCACGGAGGGGACTGAAGCTTTCTTT.

On this clonotype: A much larger clone is a single base away; this may be a read error. CDR3: CSVEDPRSTGSYQEAQYF. CDR3 bases: TGCAGCGTTGAAGATCCACGATCGACAGGGTCCTACCAAGAGGCCCAGTACTTC. V and J are TRBV29-1 and TRBJ2-1; TRBD1 matches 7 bases. The DNA matches TRBJ2-5 better at its end, which makes the J call doubtful. The germline gives CDR1 SQVTM, CDR2 ANQGSEA. The CDR3 runs 18 residues.

The chain has TRBV20-1 and TRBJ2-7; D unresolved. The V gene's germline CDR1 is DFQATT and CDR2 SNEGSKA (reference sequence). Trimming took 0 bases from V and 8 from J, leaving 5 bases between them. This CDR3 contains 10 residues. CDR3 sequence (DNA): TGCAGTGCTAGAGATGGGAAGCAGTACTTC. Translation: CSARDGKQYF.

This clonotype was picked up many times. V and J are TRBV28 and TRBJ2-7; 14 nucleotides match TRBD2. Germline-derived CDR1 and CDR2 are MDHEN and SYDVKM. CDR3 length: 15 residues. V gave up 6 bases and J gave up 5 bases; unmatched junction bases: 6. The CDR3, as DNA: TGTGCCAGCAGAGAGACTAGCGGGAGGGCCCACGAGCAGTACTTC. Its protein is CASRETSGRAHEQYF.

This clonotype came up a few times. This chain uses TRBV28 with TRBJ1-3, with D possibly being TRBD1 (5 bases). The CDR3 spans 15 residues. CDR1 is MDHEN, CDR2 SYDVKM, per germline. Trimming pared 3 bases from V and 0 bases from J, leaving 9 bases between. For the CDR3, the DNA is TGTGCCAGCAGTTTGGGGCCGAACTCTGGAAACACCATATATTTT. Amino acids: CASSLGPNSGNTIYF.

At least ten counts were recorded for this clonotype. CDR3 bases: TGCAGTGCGGGGGGGAGCGTTATGGGGACCCAGTACTTC. Protein sequence: CSAGGSVMGTQYF. The chain combines TRBV20-1 with TRBJ2-5; 7 bases align to TRBD2. The CDR3 is 13 amino acids. After removal of 6 bases from V and 7 bases from J, the junction contained 11 bases not matched to a gene. Germline V lookup: CDR1 DFQATT, CDR2 SNEGSKA (reference sequence).

This clonotype was seen ten or more times. The chain joins TRBV28 to TRBJ1-6; 9 positions match TRBD1. The length of the CDR3 is 13 residues. From germline, CDR1 is MDHEN and CDR2 SYDVKM. The junction had 7 bases not matched to a gene; V was cut back by 5 bases and J by 14 bases. The CDR3 protein is CASSRDREETLHF. The CDR3 DNA is TGTGCCAGCAGTAGGGACAGGGAGGAGACCCTCCACTTT.

Many counts were recorded for this clonotype. The chain recombines TRBV10-3 with TRBJ2-3; maybe TRBD2 (7 bases). CDR3 length equals 15 residues. In germline, CDR1 is ENHRY, CDR2 SYGVKD. The germline V and J ends were trimmed by 8 bases and 4 bases, with 19 bases remaining between them. CDR3 coding DNA: TGTGCCATCTCGTCGGCGGGGAGGGGGTCAGATACGCAGTATTTT. Translating it yields CAISSAGRGSDTQYF.

There are a few counts of this clonotype. It may be a read error: a sequence one base away is much more abundant. The chain links TRBV28 to TRBJ2-4, with 8 positions matching TRBD1. Germline V gene lookup returns CDR1 MDHEN and CDR2 SYDVKM. V trimming: 10 bases; J trimming: 13 bases; junction bases outside the gene matches: 12. CDR3 size: 12 residues. The DNA of the CDR3 is TGTGCCATCATGGTCGACAGGGGCCAACAGTACTTC. Translation: CAIMVDRGQQYF.

There are many counts of this clonotype. The CDR3 nucleotides read TGTGCCAGCAGCTCTACCGGGACAGGGTTCGCCACTGAAGCTTTCTTT. The encoded protein is CASSSTGTGFATEAFF. The chain carries TRBV2 and TRBJ1-1, with 9 bases identical to TRBD1. The V gene end was trimmed by 6 bases and the J gene end by 4 bases; junction bases not matched to a gene: 12. This CDR3 comprises 16 residues. Germline V gene sequence: CDR1 SNHLY, CDR2 FYNNEI.

With regard to this clonotype: It may be a read error: a sequence one base away is much more abundant. The V and J genes are TRBV7-7 and TRBJ2-5; D possibly corresponds to TRBD1 (5 bases). CDR3 size: 14 residues. CDR1 is SSHAT and CDR2 is FNYEAQ in the germline V gene (reference sequence). The CDR3 DNA follows: TGTGCTAGCAGCTTGACAAGGGGTACAGAGACCCAGTACTTC. It encodes CASSLTRGTETQYF.

This clonotype was seen only a few times. The gene calls are TRBV20-1 and TRBJ2-2; D call uncertain. Germline CDR1 is DFQATT and CDR2 is SNEGSKA (reference sequence). The V and J ends lost 2 bases and 5 bases respectively, with 3 bases between them. This CDR3 contains 11 residues. CDR3 in amino acids: CSARYTGELFF. CDR3 coding DNA: TGCAGTGCTAGATATACCGGGGAGCTGTTTTTT.

This clonotype was counted at least ten times. The chain carries TRBV28 and TRBJ2-7; 7 bases agree with TRBD2. The CDR3 runs 15 residues. V was pared by 7 bases and J by 2 bases, with 11 bases of the junction left unmatched. Germline V gene data show CDR1 as MDHEN and CDR2 as SYDVKM. The CDR3 coding sequence is TGTGCCAGCACCGTTGGGGGGGGGTCTCCCTACGAGCAGTACTTC. It encodes CASTVGGGSPYEQYF.

This clonotype was counted ten times or more. V is TRBV9 and J is TRBJ2-5; no firm D call. Per the germline V gene, CDR1 is SGDLS and CDR2 is YYNGEE. This CDR3 region has 17 residues. The V end was cut by 0 bases, the J end by 1 base, with 16 bases between. CDR3 region: CASSVAVGSRFQETQYF. The CDR3 nucleotides are TGTGCCAGCAGCGTAGCTGTTGGGTCCCGTTTCCAAGAGACCCAGTACTTC.

The chain recombines TRBV4-1 with TRBJ2-3; 12 nucleotides match TRBD2. This CDR3 is 17 amino acids long. Per germline, CDR1 MGHRA and CDR2 YSYEKL. Losses at the gene ends were 2 bases for V and 5 bases for J; bases not matched to a gene: 8. Written as DNA, the CDR3 is TGCGCCAGCAGCCAATCCGGACTAGCGGGAAAGGTAGATACGCAGTATTTT. It yields the protein CASSQSGLAGKVDTQYF.

The chain uses TRBV20-1 and TRBJ2-2; D is uncertain. This CDR3 is built from 14 residues. Germline CDR1 DFQATT, CDR2 SNEGSKA (reference sequence). V dropped 5 bases and J dropped 2 bases, with 12 bases sitting between them. The CDR3: CSALLTSNTGELFF. CDR3 coding DNA: TGCAGTGCTCTCCTTACGAGCAACACCGGGGAGCTGTTTTTT.

V is TRBV27 and J is TRBJ1-5; no definite D call. Germline V gene sequence: CDR1 MNHEY, CDR2 SMNVEV (reference sequence). This CDR3 has 17 amino acids. V gave up 1 base and J gave up 0 bases, with 13 bases separating them. CDR3: CASSLFGSRYSNQPQHF. CDR3 DNA: TGTGCCAGCAGTTTATTCGGCAGCAGATATAGCAATCAGCCCCAGCATTTT.

This clonotype was seen many times. J is TRBJ2-3 and V is TRBV3-1; D uncertain. Germline CDR1 is LGHDT and CDR2 is YNNKEL (reference sequence). This CDR3 region has 14 residues. With 5 bases removed from V and 6 bases from J, the gap between germline ends came to 15 bases. The CDR3 reads CASSARGETDTQYF. The CDR3 DNA reads TGTGCCAGCAGCGCAAGAGGAGAGACCGATACGCAGTATTTT.

In its sample, this clonotype was seen many times. The rearrangement links TRBV7-9 to TRBJ2-1, with TRBD2 matching over 15 bases. V gave up 5 bases and J gave up 9 bases; unmatched junction bases: 5. This CDR3 is built from 15 residues. Germline V lookup: CDR1 SEHNR, CDR2 FQNEAQ (reference sequence). The CDR3 region is CASSPKGLAGGEQFF. CDR3 nucleotides: TGTGCCAGCAGCCCAAAGGGACTAGCGGGAGGTGAGCAGTTCTTC.

This clonotype was seen ten or more times. This sequence joins TRBV11-2 and TRBJ2-3; 11 positions match TRBD2. V lost 4 bases, J lost 0 bases, and 3 bases stayed unmatched. The germline gives CDR1 SGHAT, CDR2 FQNNGV. The CDR3 is made up of 16 amino acids. This CDR3 is CASSSLAGVSTDTQYF. The DNA of the CDR3 is TGTGCCAGCAGCTCACTAGCGGGGGTTAGCACAGATACGCAGTATTTT.

This clonotype was found many times. The chain has TRBV30 and TRBJ2-7; no clear D. Trimming cost V 5 bases and J 6 bases, with 11 bases left between them. Germline V gives CDR1 GTSNPN, CDR2 SVGIG (reference sequence). The CDR3 has 11 amino acids. The CDR3 protein is CAWVRRAEQYF. The CDR3 nucleotides read TGTGCCTGGGTACGCAGAGCCGAGCAGTACTTC.

This clonotype has more than one count but fewer than ten. The chain couples TRBV20-1 to TRBJ2-7, with D maybe TRBD1 (5 bases). Trimming left V 3 bases short and J 1 base short, with 10 bases between. Germline V gives CDR1 DFQATT, CDR2 SNEGSKA (reference sequence). The length of the CDR3 is 13 residues. The CDR3 spells CSARGLVSYEQYF. The CDR3 region has the DNA TGCAGTGCTAGGGGGCTAGTTTCCTACGAGCAGTACTTC.

The chain uses TRBV2 and TRBJ2-3, with D perhaps TRBD1 (6 bases). The V gene lost 7 bases and the J gene lost 4 bases, with 18 bases spanning the gap. The germline V gene encodes CDR1 SNHLY and CDR2 FYNNEI. This CDR3 contains 15 residues. As DNA, the CDR3 is TGTGCCAGCAAAGACCCAGGGGCCGGACCAGATACGCAGTATTTT. This codes for CASKDPGAGPDTQYF.

Many counts were recorded for this clonotype. The rearrangement links TRBV7-6 to TRBJ2-7, with 8 bases matching TRBD1. J gave up 5 bases and V 4 bases, and 4 bases lay outside the gene matches. The CDR3 totals 13 residues. Germline V CDR1 and CDR2: SGHVS, FNYEAQ. The CDR3 coding sequence is TGTGCCAGCAGCTACAGGGGGAGCGACGAGCAGTACTTC. It encodes CASSYRGSDEQYF.